This record looks at one TCR beta chain sequence and its context. Its antigen is undetermined. These data originate in a study of cytomegalovirus exposure and HLA in healthy donors. This CDR3 contains 22 residues. The ends lost 7 bases at V and 6 bases at J; junction bases unmatched: 29. CDR1 is MDHEN and CDR2 is SYDVKM in the germline V gene. Whole-study results and caveats: HLA alleles were associated with 18,000 or so TCR beta sequences in a later analysis at 0.05 false discovery rate. Analysis was carried out at a later point, and it linked a missense DCLRE1C variant to TCR beta V- and J-gene trimming. TCR beta V segments were, for the most part, productive about 87% or about 30% of the time in an earlier analysis.

Use of 60 Vbeta and 13 Jbeta primers characterized the PCR. Authors' analysis steps: Later, an analysis found 65 million to 85 million unique TCR beta chains, and 9.5 million to 12 million of these were shared. The repertoire was sequenced with immunoSEQ multiplex PCR; TCRdb's copy has only in-frame clones and lacks some. That table furnishes V, J and clone size, whereas the DNA furnished D and trimming. The data contain some 150,000 clones, around 79% of them singletons. This receptor was taken from a human donor in good health. Source material: PBMCs. The V and J genes are TRBV28 and TRBJ2-1, with TRBD2 identical over 11 bases. The CDR3 sequence is CASTIRGAGTGKLAGAGNEQFF. The CDR3 DNA sequence: TGTGCCAGCACAATACGCGGGGCTGGGACCGGGAAACTAGCGGGAGCTGGCAATGAGCAGTTCTTC.